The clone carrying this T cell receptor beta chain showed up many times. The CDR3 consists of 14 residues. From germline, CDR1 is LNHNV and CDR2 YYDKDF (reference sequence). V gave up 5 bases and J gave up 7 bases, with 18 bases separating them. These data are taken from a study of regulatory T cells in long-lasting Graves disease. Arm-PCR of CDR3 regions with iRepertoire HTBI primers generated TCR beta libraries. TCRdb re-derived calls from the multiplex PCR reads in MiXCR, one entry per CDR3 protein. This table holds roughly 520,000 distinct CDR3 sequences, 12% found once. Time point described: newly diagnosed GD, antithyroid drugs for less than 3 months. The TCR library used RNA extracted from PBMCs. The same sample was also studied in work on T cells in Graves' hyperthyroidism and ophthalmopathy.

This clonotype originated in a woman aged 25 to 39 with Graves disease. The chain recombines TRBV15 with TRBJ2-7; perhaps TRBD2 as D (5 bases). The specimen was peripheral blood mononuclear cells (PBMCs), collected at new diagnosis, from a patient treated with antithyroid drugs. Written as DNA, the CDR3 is TGTGCCACCAGCCATGAGGGAGCGTCAAGGGAGCAGTACTTC. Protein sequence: CATSHEGASREQYF.